The rows below give T cell receptor beta chains drawn from one sample of a study of T cell responses to AZD1222 COVID-19 vaccine. Sequencing used immunoSEQ multiplex PCR; TCRdb keeps in-frame clones, though not all of them. In the table there are approximately 140,000 clones, 92% of which are singletons. The material was peripheral blood, obtained 28 days after the second AZD1222 dose. Every receptor here comes from an adult who received the AZD1222 COVID-19 vaccine. Each CDR3 is given with its conserved first and last residue. D genes are given only for firm matches. Size tells how often a clone was seen (once, few, many) or the class of an expanded clone, and some rows leave it out.

V gene: TRBV28
J gene: TRBJ1-1
D gene: TRBD1
clone size: -
CDR3 protein: CASSHRGSETEAFF
CDR3 DNA: TGTGCCAGCAGTCACAGGGGATCAGAGACTGAAGCTTTCTTT

V gene: TRBV9
J gene: TRBJ1-2
D gene: TRBD1
clone size: -
CDR3 protein: CASSASGQADYGYTF
CDR3 DNA: TGTGCCAGCAGCGCTTCGGGACAGGCAGACTATGGCTACACCTTC

V gene: TRBV5-8
J gene: TRBJ1-2
D gene: -
clone size: -
CDR3 protein: CASIPQYGPNYGYTF
CDR3 DNA: TGTGCCAGCATTCCACAGTATGGCCCTAACTATGGCTACACCTTC

V gene: TRBV7-9
J gene: TRBJ1-1
D gene: TRBD1
clone size: -
CDR3 protein: CASSSPGQGTEAFF
CDR3 DNA: TGTGCCAGCAGCTCACCGGGACAGGGGACTGAAGCTTTCTTT

V gene: TRBV9
J gene: TRBJ1-1
D gene: TRBD1
clone size: few
CDR3 protein: CASSIRTGGYTEAFF
CDR3 DNA: TGTGCCAGCAGCATCCGGACAGGGGGCTACACTGAAGCTTTCTTT

V gene: TRBV10-2
J gene: TRBJ2-2
D gene: -
clone size: -
CDR3 protein: CASSPSVSTGELFF
CDR3 DNA: TGCGCCAGCAGCCCTAGCGTGTCAACCGGGGAGCTGTTTTTT

V gene: TRBV7-9
J gene: TRBJ1-2
D gene: -
clone size: few
CDR3 protein: CASTKGGEDYGYTF
CDR3 DNA: TGTGCCAGCACTAAAGGGGGTGAGGACTATGGCTACACCTTC

V gene: TRBV7-2
J gene: TRBJ1-3
D gene: -
clone size: few
CDR3 protein: CASSADPGAGNTIYF
CDR3 DNA: TGTGCCAGCAGTGCTGATCCGGGGGCTGGAAACACCATATATTTT

V gene: TRBV5-1
J gene: TRBJ1-5
D gene: -
clone size: -
CDR3 protein: CASSLAGGRQPQHF
CDR3 DNA: TGCGCCAGCAGCTTGGCCGGGGGGCGTCAGCCCCAGCATTTT

V gene: TRBV9
J gene: TRBJ2-3
D gene: TRBD2
clone size: -
CDR3 protein: CASGSPGTSGPLTSTDTQYF
CDR3 DNA: TGTGCCAGCGGATCCCCGGGGACTAGCGGCCCCCTTACTAGCACAGATACGCAGTATTTT

V gene: TRBV4-3
J gene: TRBJ1-2
D gene: -
clone size: -
CDR3 protein: CASSQDRIRGGYTF
CDR3 DNA: TGCGCCAGCAGCCAAGATAGGATAAGGGGTGGCTACACCTTC